This T cell receptor beta chain was retrieved from a study of early T cells in non-severe SARS-CoV-2 infection. Across the study: It was bulk RNA from unsorted whole blood that was sequenced, and the chains were unpaired. Study conclusions and caveats: Matches to VDJdb favored anti-spike CD8 responses and missed private and CD4 specificities.

This clonotype was counted a few times. Its cognate antigen is unknown. Unique molecular identifiers were affixed to single, distinct cDNA molecules. TCRdb used MiXCR to reprocess the 5' RACE reads, holding one entry per CDR3 protein. In the table there are just under 65,000 distinct CDR3 sequences, around 13% of which are singletons. The CDR3 is 12 residues long. Germline lookup yields CDR1 DFQATT and CDR2 SNEGSKA (reference sequence). V was shortened by 6 bases and J by 3 bases, with 12 bases between the two germline ends. The chain recombines TRBV20-1 with TRBJ2-7; TRBD2 is a possible D gene (6 bases). The TCR sequence derives from an adult who was a healthcare worker with PCR-confirmed SARS-CoV-2 infection or an uninfected control (not recorded which). Source material: whole blood. CDR3 in DNA: TGCAGTGCCCGGCGGGGTGGCTACGAGCAGTACTTC. Amino acids: CSARRGGYEQYF.